Sequencing of this TCR beta chain was carried out in a study of T cells in Graves' hyperthyroidism and ophthalmopathy (dated by TCRdb to about 2019). Regarding the complete study: Peripheral blood was sampled at the time of initial diagnosis, prior to any treatment. Once sampling was done, hyperthyroidism patients were given methimazole at a starting dose of 30 mg daily, whereas ophthalmopathy patients were given high-dose intravenous methylprednisolone. Thyroid tissue and blood T-cell repertoires from about 6 Graves' hyperthyroidism patients were also compared in the study. Prospective prediction of ophthalmopathy was tested in an independent validation cohort of 18 to 20 hyperthyroidism patients and some 17 patients who later progressed to ophthalmopathy. A discovery cohort of roughly 100 patients, roughly 40 with Graves' ophthalmopathy and 57 with stable Graves' hyperthyroidism, was used to find distinguishing TCR V-J signatures. The 100 discovery patients were randomly split 7:3 into training and test sets. TCR Vbeta CDR3 sequencing of 135 peripheral blood samples (fewer than 45 ophthalmopathy, around 80 hyperthyroidism and about 17 progressor patients) is reported in the paper. Beyond this particular receptor, the publication reports: Blood samples also contained most of the expanded thyroid clonotypes (frequency above 0.001), which suggests that blood repertoires may reflect thyroid immune responses. In validation, the model predicted progression to ophthalmopathy with around 71% sensitivity and around 72% specificity, a median of about 6.7 months before onset. Sample size was not statistically predetermined, and investigators were not blinded to group allocation. In cross-validation, a model built on a 13 V-J signature told ophthalmopathy apart from stable hyperthyroidism with 85% to 90% sensitivity and 81% to 82% specificity, and in testing the same model reached 80%/75%.

The TCR beta CDR3 regions were amplified from RNA transcripts. The TCR CDR3 was subjected to a first round of RT-PCR using the HTBI primer set and the Qiagen OneStep RT-PCR kit. Libraries were constructed in a second round of multiplex PCR, after which size selection and purification were performed. Paired-end sequencing of the libraries was performed with 100 bp reads on an Illumina HiSeq2000. The original methods were these. Raw data were processed with SOAPnuke, discarding reads with adapters, uncalled bases, mean Phred below 15, or no exact constant-primer or identifier match. COPE v1.2.5 was used to merge high-quality paired reads, and clonotypes were defined as unique nucleotide sequences. MiTCR v1.1 was used to align the clonotypes against IMGT TRBV, TRBD and TRBJ reference segments. The analysis was restricted to V-J combinations with a frequency above 0.0001, which together covered 99.2% of the repertoires. The TCS score was defined as the ratio of F50 (clonal expansion) to E x V (chaos), calculated using BLOSUM62-based TCRdist between CDR3 peptides within each V-J. Welch's t-statistics and random forest reduced roughly 530 V-J features to under 15, which were used in a naive Bayes classifier (R e1071). Using fastp at Q25 and MiXCR, TCRdb reprocessed the public reads and kept productive beta chains. Rows with a matching CDR3 protein are joined into one entry that keeps the most common DNA and genes. What appears here as the V and J calls and clone size reflects TCRdb's work, not the paper's. The sample profile shows a few hundred thousand distinct CDR3 sequences; around 14% of them were found once. 15% to 20% of the sample is in the top ten clones.

This clonotype was recorded many times. The specificity of this receptor is unknown. No quality values exist for individual bases; no much larger clone is one base distant. A patient counted as having stable Graves' hyperthyroidism if no progression to ophthalmopathy occurred over 18 months of follow-up. Hyperthyroidism patients were newly diagnosed, with disease duration under 2 months, and aged 18 to 65 years. Exclusion was applied to patients with uncontrolled infections, other autoimmune diseases, pregnancy or lactation. Diagnoses relied on clinical symptoms, serum thyroxine and TRAb, thyroid ultrasound and orbital computed tomography. PBMCs were isolated from 7.5 to 10 ml of fresh peripheral blood by Ficoll-Paque density gradient centrifugation. Total RNA was extracted with Trizol reagent, and quality was checked on an Agilent 2100 Bioanalyzer. Material: blood. This clonotype was sampled from a woman younger than 35 with Graves' hyperthyroidism.

The base sequence is TGTGCCAGCAGCCAAGATATTCGGTCTGTGTCTGAAGCTTTCTTT. Translated, it reads CASSQDIRSVSEAFF. This receptor chain uses TRBV3-1 and TRBJ1-1, with no confidently assigned D gene. Sequences LGHDT (CDR1) and YNNKEL (CDR2) are obtained from the germline V gene (reference sequence). V is clipped by 0 bases and J by 6 bases, and the sequence between their germline boundaries is 14 bases long. CDR3 length: 15 amino acids, cysteine to phenylalanine. The retained sequence is limited to the CDR3, 45 bases, with the frame set at the first base.